This T cell receptor beta chain was captured by sequencing in a study of T cell responses to AZD1222 COVID-19 vaccine (dated by TCRdb to 2020 to 2023). For the wider study: A total of under 250 trial participants underwent TCR sequencing, of whom nearly 210 had received two doses of AZD1222 and some 26 had received two doses of the MenACWY control vaccine. Trial participants were enrolled by age into subgroups of 18-55, 56-69 and 70-plus years, and around 150, 28 and 57 TCR-sequenced participants, respectively, were included in these subgroups. What the research found in general, with its limitations: After two AZD1222 doses, spike-specific TCR breadth and depth were significantly higher than at day 0 and than in MenACWY recipients. Most participants were white British and females outnumbered males, and the authors suggested that clonal diversity may have been underestimated. Conclusions about previously exposed vaccinees were limited because only six or seven AZD1222 recipients were SARS-CoV-2 seropositive at baseline. Vaccine-associated CD4 TCRs spanned the whole spike protein, with dominant responses in regions 160-218 and 743-854. In the small 56-69-year group, the increase in depth fell short of significance, most likely because of low power. Because no day 14 peak-response samples were available, the repertoires could be characterized only after the peak T cell response. Reportedly, almost half of the unique spike-specific TCRs recognized epitopes lying outside the regions that are mutated in the B.1.351 and B.1.1.7 variants.

This sample's time point label indicates: about 28 days (+/-7) after the second vaccine dose. AZD1222 recipients given second doses at about 4 weeks or at about 12 weeks were pooled, since spike-specific TCR depth and breadth were not found to differ between the two schedules. Vaccinee samples came from UK trials COV001 and COV002, including a single-blind randomized controlled phase 2/3 trial of AZD1222 (ChAdOx1 nCoV-19) in healthy adults. For TCRbeta chain sequencing, PBMC samples were collected from trial participants at day 0 and at day 28 after the second dose. The CDR3 regions of human TCRbeta chains were subjected to immunosequencing. From the authors' description of their analysis: TCRs in the repertoires were compared against a reference library of SARS-CoV-2-specific TCRs that had been generated with the MIRA antigen-specificity platform. Breadth was defined as the fraction of unique TCRs that were SARS-CoV-2-associated. Depth was defined as the fraction of total T cells that were SARS-CoV-2-associated. Using the MIRA data, each spike-specific TCR was assigned both to the spike region to which the TCR was reactive and to a CD4 or CD8 class. Log10-transformed breadth and depth values were compared by one-way ANOVA with Sidak's multiple comparisons tests. Here the immuneACCESS table is served through TCRdb, limited to in-frame sequences with V and J called. Missing clones are a known gap in these copies; in checked studies unresolved V genes cover under half, and the rest lacks a known reason. From that table come the V and J calls and clone size; the DNA was used to work out D and trimming. This sample holds about 150,000 clones; approximately 91% were observed only once. The top ten hold roughly 1.6% of the sample.

Note on this clone: What this receptor recognizes is not known. It has no much larger one-base neighbor in the sample; base qualities were not kept.

Relative to germline, V is 0 bases shorter and J is 8 bases shorter, with 11 bases between their ends. CDR1 and CDR2 are read off the germline V gene as SGHDT and YYEEEE. The CDR3, cysteine through phenylalanine, is 13 amino acids long. The CDR3 DNA has 39 bases and is translated from base 1. The chain was built from TRBV5-6 and TRBJ1-2; the D gene remains uncertain. The origin of this receptor is an adult who received the AZD1222 COVID-19 vaccine. Sample: peripheral blood, taken 28 days after the second AZD1222 dose. The CDR3 in this case is CASSLVSNPGYTF. The DNA is as follows: TGTGCCAGCAGCTTGGTGTCTAACCCGGGCTACACCTTC.